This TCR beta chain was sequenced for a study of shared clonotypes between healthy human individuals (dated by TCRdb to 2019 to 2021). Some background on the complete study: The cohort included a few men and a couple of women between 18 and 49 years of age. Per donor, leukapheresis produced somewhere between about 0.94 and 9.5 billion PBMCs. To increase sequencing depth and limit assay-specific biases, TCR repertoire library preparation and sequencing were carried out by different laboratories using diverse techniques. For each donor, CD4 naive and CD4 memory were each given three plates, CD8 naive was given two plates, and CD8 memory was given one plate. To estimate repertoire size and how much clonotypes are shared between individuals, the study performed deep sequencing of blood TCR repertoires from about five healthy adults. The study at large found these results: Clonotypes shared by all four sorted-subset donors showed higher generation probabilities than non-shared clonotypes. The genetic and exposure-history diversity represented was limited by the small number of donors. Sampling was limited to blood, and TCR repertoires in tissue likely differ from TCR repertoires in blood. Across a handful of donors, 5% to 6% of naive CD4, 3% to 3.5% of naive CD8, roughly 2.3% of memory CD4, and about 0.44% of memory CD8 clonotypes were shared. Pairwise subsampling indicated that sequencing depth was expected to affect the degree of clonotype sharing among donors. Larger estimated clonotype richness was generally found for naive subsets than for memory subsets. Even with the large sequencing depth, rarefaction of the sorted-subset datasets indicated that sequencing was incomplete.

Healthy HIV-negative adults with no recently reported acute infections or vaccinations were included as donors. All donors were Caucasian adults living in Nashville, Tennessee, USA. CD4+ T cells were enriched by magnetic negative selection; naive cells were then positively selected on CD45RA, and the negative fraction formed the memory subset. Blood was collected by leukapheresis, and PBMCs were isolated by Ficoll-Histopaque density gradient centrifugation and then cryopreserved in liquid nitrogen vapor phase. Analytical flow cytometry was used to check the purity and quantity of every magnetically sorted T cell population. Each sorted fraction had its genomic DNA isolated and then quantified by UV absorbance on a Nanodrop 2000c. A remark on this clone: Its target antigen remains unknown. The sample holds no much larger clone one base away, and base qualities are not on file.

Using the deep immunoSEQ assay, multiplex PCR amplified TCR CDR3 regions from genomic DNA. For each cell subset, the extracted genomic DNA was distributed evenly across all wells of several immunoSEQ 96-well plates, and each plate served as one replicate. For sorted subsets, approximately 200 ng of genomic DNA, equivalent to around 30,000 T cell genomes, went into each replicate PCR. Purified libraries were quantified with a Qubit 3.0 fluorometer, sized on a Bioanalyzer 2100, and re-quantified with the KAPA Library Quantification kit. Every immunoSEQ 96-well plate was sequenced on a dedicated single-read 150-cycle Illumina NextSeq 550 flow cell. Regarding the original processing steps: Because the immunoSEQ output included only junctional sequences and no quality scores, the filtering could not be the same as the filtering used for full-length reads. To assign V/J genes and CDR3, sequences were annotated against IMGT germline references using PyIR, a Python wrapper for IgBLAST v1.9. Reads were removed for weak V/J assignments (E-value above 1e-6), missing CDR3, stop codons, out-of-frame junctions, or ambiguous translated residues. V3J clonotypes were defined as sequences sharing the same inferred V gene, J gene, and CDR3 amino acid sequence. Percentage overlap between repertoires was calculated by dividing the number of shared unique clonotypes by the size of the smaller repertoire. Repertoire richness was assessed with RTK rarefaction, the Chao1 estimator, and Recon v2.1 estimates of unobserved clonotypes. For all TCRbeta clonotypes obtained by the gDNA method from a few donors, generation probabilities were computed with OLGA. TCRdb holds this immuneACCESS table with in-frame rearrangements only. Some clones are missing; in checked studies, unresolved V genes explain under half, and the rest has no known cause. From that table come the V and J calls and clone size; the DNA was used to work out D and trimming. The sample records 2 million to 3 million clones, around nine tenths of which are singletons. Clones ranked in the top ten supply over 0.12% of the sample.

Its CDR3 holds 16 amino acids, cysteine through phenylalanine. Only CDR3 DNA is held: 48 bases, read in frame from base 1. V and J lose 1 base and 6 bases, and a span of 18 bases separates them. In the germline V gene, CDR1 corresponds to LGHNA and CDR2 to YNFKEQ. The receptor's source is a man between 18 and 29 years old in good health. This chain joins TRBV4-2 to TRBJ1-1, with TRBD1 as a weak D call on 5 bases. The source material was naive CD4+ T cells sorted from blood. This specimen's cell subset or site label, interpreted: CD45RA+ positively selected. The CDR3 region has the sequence CASSQGGMEGTAEAFF. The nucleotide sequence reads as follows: TGTGCCAGCAGCCAAGGGGGGATGGAGGGGACGGCTGAAGCTTTCTTT.